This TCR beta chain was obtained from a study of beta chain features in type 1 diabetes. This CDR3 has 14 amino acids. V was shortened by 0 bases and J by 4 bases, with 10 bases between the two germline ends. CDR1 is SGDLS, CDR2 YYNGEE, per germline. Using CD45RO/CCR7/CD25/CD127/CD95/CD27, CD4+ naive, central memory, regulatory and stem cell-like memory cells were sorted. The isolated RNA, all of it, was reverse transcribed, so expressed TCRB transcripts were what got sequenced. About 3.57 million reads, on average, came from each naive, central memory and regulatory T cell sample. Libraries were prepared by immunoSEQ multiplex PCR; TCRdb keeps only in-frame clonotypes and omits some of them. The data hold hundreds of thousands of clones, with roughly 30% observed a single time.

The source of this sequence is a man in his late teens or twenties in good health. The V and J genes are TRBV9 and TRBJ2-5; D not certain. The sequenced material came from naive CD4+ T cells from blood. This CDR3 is CASSVAPLGETQYF. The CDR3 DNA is TGTGCCAGCAGCGTAGCTCCCCTAGGAGAGACCCAGTACTTC.